A single sample is the source of the 26 T cell receptor beta chains below, sequenced in a study of identical twins. TCRdb processed the 5' RACE reads anew with MiXCR; each CDR3 protein has one entry. The table shows 300,000 to 400,000 distinct CDR3 sequences, with approximately 13% occurring only once. These records were also assigned to another study, of yellow fever vaccine responses in identical twins.

The source material was CD8+ T cells sorted from blood. The receptors derive from a woman between 18 and 29 years old in good health.

The chain is built from TRBV5-6 and TRBJ2-1; D may match TRBD1 or TRBD2 (6 bases each). V lost 4 bases, J lost 9 bases, and 20 bases lay in between. The CDR3 is 15 residues long. Germline CDR1 is SGHDT and CDR2 is YYEEEE. The chain's CDR3 is CASSSRDGGPGEQFF. The DNA of the CDR3 is TGTGCCAGCAGCAGCCGGGACGGGGGCCCGGGTGAGCAGTTCTTC.

The chain couples TRBV6-1 to TRBJ2-1, with D possibly TRBD1 on 5 matching bases. Germline values: CDR1 MNHNS, CDR2 SASEGT. Trimming removed 6 bases from V and 2 bases from J, with 14 bases in between. The CDR3 runs to 15 residues. The CDR3 reads CASRIAQVPYNEQFF. The CDR3 DNA reads TGTGCCAGCAGAATTGCACAGGTGCCCTACAATGAGCAGTTCTTC.

This clonotype turned up a few times. V and J are TRBV5-6 and TRBJ2-1; no clear D. This CDR3 region has 17 residues. V lost 0 bases and J 4 bases, leaving 17 bases between the germline ends. CDR1 is SGHDT and CDR2 is YYEEEE in the germline V gene. The chain's CDR3 is CASSLVDNRAIYNEQFF. The DNA of the CDR3 is TGTGCCAGCAGCTTGGTCGATAACCGAGCGATATACAATGAGCAGTTCTTC.

The chain has TRBV27 and TRBJ2-1, with a possible D match to TRBD2 (5 bases). CDR1 is MNHEY, CDR2 SMNVEV, per germline (reference sequence). This CDR3 spans 14 amino acids. Trimming stripped 2 bases from V and 10 bases from J, with 15 bases between. The CDR3 spells CASSLRSGKGEQFF. CDR3 bases: TGTGCCAGCAGTTTAAGGTCGGGGAAAGGCGAGCAGTTCTTC.

The CDR3 nucleotides read TGTGCCACCAGCAGACCGGGACAGTCGCGGGAGCAGTACGTC. Translated, it gives CATSRPGQSREQYV. This rearrangement joins TRBV15 to TRBJ2-7, with TRBD1 matching over 7 bases. This CDR3 has 14 amino acids. The V and J ends lost 2 bases and 7 bases, in that order; junction bases with no gene match: 8. CDR1 is LNHNV, CDR2 YYDKDF, per germline (reference sequence).

V is TRBV12-3 or TRBV12-4 and J is TRBJ2-5, with D uncertain. Between the trimmed V and J ends, which lost 5 bases and 5 bases, there was a span of 9 bases. This CDR3 region has 12 residues. In DNA, the CDR3 is TGTGCCAGCAGTCAGATAAGGGAGACCCAGTACTTC. Protein: CASSQIRETQYF.

At least ten counts were recorded for this clonotype. The V and J genes are TRBV7-9 and TRBJ2-7, with D uncertain. The ends were cut back, 1 base at V and 0 bases at J, with 13 bases in the middle. Germline CDR1 reads SEHNR; CDR2 reads FQNEAQ (reference sequence). The CDR3 consists of 16 residues. CDR3 sequence: CASSLDTALLSYEQYV. The CDR3 bases are TGTGCCAGCAGCTTAGATACCGCGCTACTCTCCTACGAGCAGTACGTC.

This clonotype has a handful of counts. The chain couples TRBV4-1 to TRBJ1-2, with D possibly matching TRBD1 (5 bases). Germline values: CDR1 MGHRA, CDR2 YSYEKL. The CDR3 length is 14 residues. V was trimmed by 8 bases and J by 0 bases, leaving 13 bases between them. The CDR3 DNA reads as TGCGCCAGCCTGGGGCCCGGAGCTAACTATGGCTACACCTTC. Translating gives CASLGPGANYGYTF.

The rearrangement joins TRBV9 to TRBJ1-1; the D is unclear. Trimming removed 6 bases from V and 3 bases from J, with 15 bases in between. CDR3 length equals 14 residues. CDR1 and CDR2 (germline): SGDLS, YYNGEE. The CDR3 loop reads CASNPVAADTEAFF. The CDR3 nucleotides read TGTGCCAGCAACCCAGTGGCAGCCGACACTGAAGCTTTCTTT. Combining the CDR3 with reference TRBV9 and TRBJ1-1 gives the whole variable domain DSGVTQTPKHLITATGQRVTLRCSPRSGDLSVYWYQQSLDQGLQFLIQYYNGEERAKGNILERFSAQQFPDLHSELNLSSLELGDSALYFCASNPVAADTEAFFGQGTRLTVV.

This chain connects TRBV25-1 to TRBJ2-2, with 8 bases fitting TRBD1. Looked up from germline, CDR1 is MGHDK and CDR2 is SYGVNS. V lost 3 bases, J lost 4 bases, and 7 bases stayed unmatched. The CDR3 loop spans 16 amino acids. DNA of the CDR3: TGTGCCAGCAGTGACCCGGGACAGGTGGTCACCGGGGAGCTGTTTTTT. Translation gives CASSDPGQVVTGELFF. Combining the CDR3 with reference TRBV25-1 and TRBJ2-2 gives the whole variable domain EADIYQTPRYLVIGTGKKITLECSQTMGHDKMYWYQQDPGMELHLIHYSYGVNSTEKGDLSSESTVSRIRTEHFPLTLESARPSHTSQYLCASSDPGQVVTGELFFGEGSRLTVL.

The chain recombines TRBV27 with TRBJ1-2; 11 bases are a match to TRBD1. The CDR3 is 17 amino acids. J was trimmed by 1 base and V by 5 bases; bases with no gene match: 9. Germline values: CDR1 MNHEY, CDR2 SMNVEV (reference sequence). The CDR3 reads CASSLYGQGAGNYGYTF. CDR3 nucleotide sequence: TGTGCCAGCAGTCTATACGGACAGGGGGCGGGTAACTATGGCTACACCTTC.

This clonotype was recorded a few times. The rearrangement links TRBV10-1 to TRBJ2-7, with 9 bases matching TRBD1. CDR1 and CDR2 from the germline V gene are WNHNN and SYGVQD (reference sequence). CDR3 size: 16 residues. Trimming removed 2 bases from V and 4 bases from J; junction bases left unmatched: 9. This CDR3 is CASSEPGGTGIYEQYV. Here the CDR3 DNA reads TGCGCCAGCAGTGAGCCCGGAGGGACAGGGATATACGAGCAGTACGTC.

The chain is built from TRBV25-1 and TRBJ2-7; D possibly corresponds to TRBD1 (6 bases). Germline CDR1 MGHDK, CDR2 SYGVNS. The CDR3 covers 15 residues. With 5 bases removed from V and 5 bases from J, the gap between germline ends came to 19 bases. The CDR3 loop is CASSHTTGKTHEQYF. The CDR3 DNA reads as TGTGCCAGCAGTCACACGACAGGAAAAACCCACGAGCAGTACTTC.

The chain recombines TRBV7-2 with TRBJ2-3; no clear D. Trimming took 0 bases from V and 6 from J, leaving 7 bases between them. The V gene's germline CDR1 is SGHTA and CDR2 FQGNSA. CDR3 length equals 13 residues. CDR3: CASSLALGDTQYF. The CDR3 bases are TGTGCCAGCAGCTTAGCGCTAGGGGATACGCAGTATTTT. Filled out from reference TRBV7-2 and TRBJ2-3, the complete variable domain reads GAGVSQSPSNKVTEKGKDVELRCDPISGHTALYWYRQSLGQGLEFLIYFQGNSAPDKSGLPSDRFSAERTGGSVSTLTIQRTQQEDSAVYLCASSLALGDTQYFGPGTRLTVL.

The rearrangement uses TRBV28 and TRBJ1-4; TRBD1 matches 8 bases. V shed 5 bases, J shed 7 bases, and the junction held 6 bases outside the gene matches. The CDR3 spans 14 residues. The germline V gene has CDR1 MDHEN and CDR2 SYDVKM. CDR3: CASSTRQGLEKLFF. DNA of the CDR3: TGTGCCAGCAGTACCAGACAGGGGCTTGAAAAACTGTTTTTT. Full variable domain (remainder filled in from reference TRBV28 and TRBJ1-4): DVKVTQSSRYLVKRTGEKVFLECVQDMDHENMFWYRQDPGLGLRLIYFSYDVKMKEKGDIPEGYSVSREKKERFSLILESASTNQTSMYLCASSTRQGLEKLFFGSGTQLSVL.

The chain carries TRBV20-1 and TRBJ2-7; unclear D gene. The germline V and J ends were trimmed by 1 base and 4 bases, with 11 bases remaining between them. This CDR3 spans 13 amino acids. CDR1 is DFQATT and CDR2 is SNEGSKA in the germline V gene (reference sequence). The CDR3 sequence is CSARVGLSYEQYV. The CDR3 bases are TGCAGTGCTAGAGTGGGCCTATCGTACGAGCAGTACGTC.

The CDR3 sequence is CASSLDLYGSTYEQYF. The DNA for the CDR3 is TGTGCCAGCAGCTTAGATTTGTATGGGTCGACTTACGAGCAGTACTTC. The chain recombines TRBV7-8 with TRBJ2-7, with D uncertain. The CDR3 is made up of 16 amino acids. The ends were cut back, 1 base at V and 4 bases at J, with 17 bases in the middle. Germline V gives CDR1 SGHVS, CDR2 FQNEAQ.

This clonotype was found many times. The chain has TRBV29-1 and TRBJ1-2, with D hard to call. Germline V lookup: CDR1 SQVTM, CDR2 ANQGSEA. V was trimmed by 4 bases and J by 2 bases, leaving 11 bases between them. This CDR3 is built from 13 residues. The CDR3 reads CSVGRTDNYGYTF. CDR3 in DNA: TGCAGCGTTGGTAGGACGGACAACTATGGCTACACCTTC.

Concerning this clonotype: A junction end diverges from the germline sequence, so it may reflect a read error. The chain combines TRBV20-1 with TRBJ2-7, with 11 bases identical to TRBD2. The CDR3 is 15 amino acids. CDR1 DFQATT and CDR2 SNEGSKA come from the germline V gene (reference sequence). CDR3 sequence: CSSSRLAGGHYEQYF. The DNA of the CDR3 is TGCAGTTCTAGCCGCCTAGCGGGAGGACACTACGAGCAGTACTTC.

This clonotype was seen more than once but under ten times. The CDR3 protein is CASRGDYNEQFF. CDR3 nucleotide sequence: TGTGCCAGCAGGGGGGACTACAATGAGCAGTTCTTC. This sequence joins TRBV7-3 and TRBJ2-1, with D tentatively TRBD1 or TRBD2 (5 bases each). The CDR3 has 12 residues. V was cut by 6 bases and J by 3 bases, with 6 bases left in between. The germline V gene encodes CDR1 SGHTA and CDR2 FQGTGA.

Note on this clonotype: A read error may account for a junction end that differs from germline. The chain links TRBV11-2 to TRBJ2-5; perhaps TRBD2 as D (6 bases). Germline V CDR1 and CDR2: SGHAT, FQNNGV. The CDR3 has 11 residues. This CDR3 reads CASSLGPPSVF. The CDR3, as DNA: TGTGCCAGCAGCTTAGGTCCTCCTAGCGTCTTC.

The chain combines TRBV29-1 with TRBJ2-1, with TRBD2 matching 9 bases. This CDR3 has 15 residues. The trim removed 2 bases at V and 2 bases at J, leaving 4 bases unmatched. Looked up from germline, CDR1 is SQVTM and CDR2 is ANQGSEA. The CDR3 spells CSVEPTSGAYNEQFF. In DNA form, the CDR3 reads TGCAGCGTTGAACCGACTAGCGGAGCCTACAATGAGCAGTTCTTC.

This clonotype was counted at least ten times. This rearrangement joins TRBV6-5 to TRBJ1-6; a weak D match, TRBD1 (6 bases). The germline V gene has CDR1 MNHEY and CDR2 SVGAGI. CDR3 length equals 15 residues. V was trimmed by 2 bases and J by 9 bases, leaving 14 bases between them. CDR3 in amino acids: CASSYEQGSRSPLHF. The DNA for the CDR3 is TGTGCCAGCAGTTACGAGCAGGGGTCCCGTTCACCCCTCCACTTT.

V gene TRBV6-5 combines with J gene TRBJ2-1; 10 bases line up with TRBD2. The V segment lost 4 bases and the J segment 9 bases; nucleotides outside the gene matches: 6. CDR3 length equals 14 residues. In germline, CDR1 is MNHEY, CDR2 SVGAGI. The CDR3 coding sequence is TGTGCCAGCAGTTTGACTAGCGGGTTTGGTGAGCAGTTCTTC. Encoded protein: CASSLTSGFGEQFF.

The chain employs TRBV6-1 and TRBJ1-5; TRBD1 agrees at 7 bases. V gave up 6 bases and J gave up 4 bases; unmatched junction bases: 3. There are 13 residues in the CDR3. Germline CDR1 and CDR2: MNHNS and SASEGT. DNA for the CDR3: TGTGCCAGCAGCGGGACAGAGAATCAGCCCCAGCATTTT. It is translated as CASSGTENQPQHF.

This clonotype was found a few times. This chain joins TRBV9 and TRBJ2-3; 7 bases map to TRBD1. The CDR3 contains 15 residues. Germline CDR1 SGDLS, CDR2 YYNGEE. The V and J ends lost 3 bases and 2 bases, in that order; junction bases with no gene match: 6. Here the CDR3 DNA reads TGTGCCAGCAGCGCGAGGGGGCAGAACACAGATACGCAGTATTTT. This translates into CASSARGQNTDTQYF.